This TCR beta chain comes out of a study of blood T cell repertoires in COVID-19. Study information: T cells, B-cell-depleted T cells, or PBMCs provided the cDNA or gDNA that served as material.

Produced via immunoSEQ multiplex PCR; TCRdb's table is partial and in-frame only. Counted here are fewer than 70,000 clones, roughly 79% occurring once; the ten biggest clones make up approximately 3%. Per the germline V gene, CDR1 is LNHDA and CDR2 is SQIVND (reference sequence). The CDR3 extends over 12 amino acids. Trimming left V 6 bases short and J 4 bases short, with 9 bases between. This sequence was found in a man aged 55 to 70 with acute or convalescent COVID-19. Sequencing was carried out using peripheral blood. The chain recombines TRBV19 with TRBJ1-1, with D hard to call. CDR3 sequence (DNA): TGTGCCAGTAGCGGGAGCGGCACTGAAGCTTTCTTT. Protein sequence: CASSGSGTEAFF.